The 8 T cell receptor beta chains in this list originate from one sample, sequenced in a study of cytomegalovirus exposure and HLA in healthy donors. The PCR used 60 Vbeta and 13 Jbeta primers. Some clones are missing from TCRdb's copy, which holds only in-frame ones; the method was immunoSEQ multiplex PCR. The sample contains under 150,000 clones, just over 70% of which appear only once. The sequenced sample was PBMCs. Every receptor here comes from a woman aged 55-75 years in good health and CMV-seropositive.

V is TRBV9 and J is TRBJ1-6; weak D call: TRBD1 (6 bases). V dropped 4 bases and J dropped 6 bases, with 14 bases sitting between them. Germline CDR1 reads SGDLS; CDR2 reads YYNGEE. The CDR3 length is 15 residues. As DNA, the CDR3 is TGTGCCAGCAGCACCGTGGTAGGGGGTAATTCACCCCTCCACTTT. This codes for CASSTVVGGNSPLHF.

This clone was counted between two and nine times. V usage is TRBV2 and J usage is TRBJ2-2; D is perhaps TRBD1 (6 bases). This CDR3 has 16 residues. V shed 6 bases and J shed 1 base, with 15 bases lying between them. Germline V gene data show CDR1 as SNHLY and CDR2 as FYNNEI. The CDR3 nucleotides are TGTGCCAGCAGGTGGGGGCAGTCATTGAACACCGGGGAGCTGTTTTTT. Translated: CASRWGQSLNTGELFF.

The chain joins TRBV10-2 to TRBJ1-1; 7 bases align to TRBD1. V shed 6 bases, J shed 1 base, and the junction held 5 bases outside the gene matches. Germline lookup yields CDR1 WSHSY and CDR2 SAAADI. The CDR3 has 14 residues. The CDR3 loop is CASRPGQTNTEAFF. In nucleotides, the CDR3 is TGCGCCAGCAGACCGGGACAGACGAACACTGAAGCTTTCTTT.

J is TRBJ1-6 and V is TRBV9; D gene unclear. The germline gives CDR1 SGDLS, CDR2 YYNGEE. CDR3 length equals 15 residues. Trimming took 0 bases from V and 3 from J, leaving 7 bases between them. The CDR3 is CASSVVPDYNSPLHF. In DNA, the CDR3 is TGTGCCAGCAGCGTAGTTCCAGACTATAATTCACCCCTCCACTTT.

In DNA, the CDR3 is TGTGCCAGCTCACCAGGGACAGGGGGGAACACTGAAGCTTTCTTT. It is translated as CASSPGTGGNTEAFF. V and J are TRBV18 and TRBJ1-1; 11 positions agree with TRBD1. The length of the CDR3 is 15 residues. Germline trimming cut 2 bases from V and 1 base from J; bases unmatched to any gene: 0. From germline, CDR1 is KGHSH and CDR2 LQKENI.

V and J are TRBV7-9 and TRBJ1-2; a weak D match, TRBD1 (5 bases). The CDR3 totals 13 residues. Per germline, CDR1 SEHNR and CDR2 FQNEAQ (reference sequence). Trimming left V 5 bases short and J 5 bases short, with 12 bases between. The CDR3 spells CASSPARTYGYTF. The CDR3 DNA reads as TGTGCCAGCAGCCCAGCCCGGACATATGGCTACACCTTC.

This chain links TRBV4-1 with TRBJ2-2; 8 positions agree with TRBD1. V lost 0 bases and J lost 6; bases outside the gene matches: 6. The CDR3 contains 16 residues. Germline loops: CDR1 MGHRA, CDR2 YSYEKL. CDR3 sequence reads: CASSQDQGAQAGELFF. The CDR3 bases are TGCGCCAGCAGCCAAGATCAGGGGGCGCAGGCCGGGGAGCTGTTTTTT.

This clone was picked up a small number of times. The DNA for the CDR3 is TGCGCCTGCTTAGCGCCGAACACCGGGGAGCTGTTTTTT. Protein: CACLAPNTGELFF. The chain links TRBV10-1 to TRBJ2-2; D possibly corresponds to TRBD2 (5 bases). The CDR3 contains 13 residues. The V gene lost 11 bases and the J gene lost 0 bases, with 10 bases spanning the gap. CDR1 is WNHNN, CDR2 SYGVQD, per germline (reference sequence).